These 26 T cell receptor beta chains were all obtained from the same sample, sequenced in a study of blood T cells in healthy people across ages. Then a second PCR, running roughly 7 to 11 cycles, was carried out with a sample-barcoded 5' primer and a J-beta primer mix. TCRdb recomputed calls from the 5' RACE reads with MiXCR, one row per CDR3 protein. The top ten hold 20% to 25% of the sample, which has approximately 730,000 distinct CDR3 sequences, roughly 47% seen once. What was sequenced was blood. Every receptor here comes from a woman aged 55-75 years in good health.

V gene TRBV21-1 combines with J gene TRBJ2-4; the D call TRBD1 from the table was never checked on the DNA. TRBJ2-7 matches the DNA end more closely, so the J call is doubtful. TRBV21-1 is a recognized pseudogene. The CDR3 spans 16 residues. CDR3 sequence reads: CASSKMGTGQTYEQYF. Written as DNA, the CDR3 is TGTGCCAGCAGCAAAATGGGAACCGGACAGACCTACGAGCAGTACTTC.

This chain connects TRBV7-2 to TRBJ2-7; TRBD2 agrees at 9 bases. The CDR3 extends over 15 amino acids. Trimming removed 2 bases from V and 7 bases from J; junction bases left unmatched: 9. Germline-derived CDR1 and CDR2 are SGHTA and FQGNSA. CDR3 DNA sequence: TGTGCCAGCAGCTTACGACTAGCGGAATACAATGAGCAGTACTTC. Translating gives CASSLRLAEYNEQYF.

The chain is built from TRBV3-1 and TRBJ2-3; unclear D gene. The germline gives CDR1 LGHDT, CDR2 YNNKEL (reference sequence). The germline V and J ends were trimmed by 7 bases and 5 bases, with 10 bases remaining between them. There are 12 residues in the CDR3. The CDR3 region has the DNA TGTGCCAGCACTTCGCCGGGAGATACGCAGTATTTT. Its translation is CASTSPGDTQYF.

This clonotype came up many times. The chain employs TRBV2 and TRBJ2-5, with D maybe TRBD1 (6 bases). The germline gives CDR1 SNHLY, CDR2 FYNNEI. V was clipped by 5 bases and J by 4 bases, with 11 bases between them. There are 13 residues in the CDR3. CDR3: CASSNTGLETQYF. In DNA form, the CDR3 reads TGTGCCAGCAGTAACACAGGGTTAGAGACCCAGTACTTC.

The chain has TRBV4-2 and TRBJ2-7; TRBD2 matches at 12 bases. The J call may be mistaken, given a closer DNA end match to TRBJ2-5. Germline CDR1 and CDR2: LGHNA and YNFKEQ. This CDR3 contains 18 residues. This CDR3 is CASSQDPSGRGSGETQYF. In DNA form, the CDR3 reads TGTGCCAGCAGCCAAGATCCTAGCGGGAGGGGTTCGGGCGAGACCCAGTACTTC.

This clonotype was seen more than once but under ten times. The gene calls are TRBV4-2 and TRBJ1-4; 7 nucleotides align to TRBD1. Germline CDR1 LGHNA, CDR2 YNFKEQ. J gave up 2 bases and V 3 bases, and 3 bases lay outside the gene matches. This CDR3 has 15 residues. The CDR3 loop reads CASSHSGQTNEKLFF. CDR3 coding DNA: TGTGCCAGCAGCCATTCGGGACAGACTAATGAAAAACTGTTTTTT.

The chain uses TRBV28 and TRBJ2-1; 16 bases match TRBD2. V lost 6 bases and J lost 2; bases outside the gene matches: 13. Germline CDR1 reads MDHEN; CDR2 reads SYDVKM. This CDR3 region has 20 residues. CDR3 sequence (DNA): TGTGCCAGCAGCCCCAGGTTCGGGACTAGCGGGAGGGCCCCCTACAATGAGCAGTTCTTC. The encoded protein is CASSPRFGTSGRAPYNEQFF.

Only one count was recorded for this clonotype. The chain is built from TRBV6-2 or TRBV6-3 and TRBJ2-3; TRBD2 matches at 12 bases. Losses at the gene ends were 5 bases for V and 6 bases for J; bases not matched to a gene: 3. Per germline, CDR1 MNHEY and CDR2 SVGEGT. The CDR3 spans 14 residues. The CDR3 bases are TGTGCCAGCAGTACCGGACTAGCGGGGGATACGCAGTATTTT. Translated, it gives CASSTGLAGDTQYF.

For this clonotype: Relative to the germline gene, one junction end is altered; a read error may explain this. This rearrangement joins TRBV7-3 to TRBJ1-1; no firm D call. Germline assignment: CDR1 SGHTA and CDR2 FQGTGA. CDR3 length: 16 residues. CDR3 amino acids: CASSSFGRLRNTEAFF. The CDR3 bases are TGTGCCAGCAGCTCCTTCGGGCGTTTGCGGAACACGGAAGCTTTCTTT. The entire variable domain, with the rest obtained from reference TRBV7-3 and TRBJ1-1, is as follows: GAGVSQTPSNKVTEKGKYVELRCDPISGHTALYWYRQSLGQGPEFLIYFQGTGAADDSGLPNDRFFAVRPEGSVSTLKIQRTERGDSAVYLCASSSFGRLRNTEAFFGQGTRLTVV.

The CDR3 DNA sequence: TGCAGTGCGCCAAGCGGGGGGACCTACAATGAGCAGTTCTTC. It yields the protein CSAPSGGTYNEQFF. The chain has TRBV20-1 and TRBJ2-1; the match to TRBD2 covers 9 bases. CDR1 DFQATT and CDR2 SNEGSKA come from the germline V gene (reference sequence). The CDR3 is 14 amino acids. The trim removed 6 bases at V and 2 bases at J, leaving 5 bases unmatched.

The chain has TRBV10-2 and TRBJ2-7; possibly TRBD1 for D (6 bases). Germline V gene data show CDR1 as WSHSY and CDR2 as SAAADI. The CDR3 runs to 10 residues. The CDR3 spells CAGGTYEQYF. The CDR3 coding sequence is TGCGCTGGGGGCACCTACGAGCAGTACTTC.

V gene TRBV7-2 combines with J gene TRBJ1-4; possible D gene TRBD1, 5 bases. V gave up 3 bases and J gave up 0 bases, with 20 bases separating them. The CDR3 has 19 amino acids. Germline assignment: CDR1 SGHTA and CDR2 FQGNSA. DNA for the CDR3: TGTGCCAGCAGCTTCGGGCAGGGACGATTTTTCACAACTAATGAAAAACTGTTTTTT. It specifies CASSFGQGRFFTTNEKLFF.

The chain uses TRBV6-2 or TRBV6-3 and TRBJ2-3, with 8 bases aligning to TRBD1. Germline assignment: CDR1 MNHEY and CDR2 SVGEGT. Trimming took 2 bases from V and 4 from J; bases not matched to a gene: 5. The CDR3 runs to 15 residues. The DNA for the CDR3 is TGTGCCAGCAGTTACGGACAGGGTACCCCAGATACGCAGTATTTT. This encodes CASSYGQGTPDTQYF.

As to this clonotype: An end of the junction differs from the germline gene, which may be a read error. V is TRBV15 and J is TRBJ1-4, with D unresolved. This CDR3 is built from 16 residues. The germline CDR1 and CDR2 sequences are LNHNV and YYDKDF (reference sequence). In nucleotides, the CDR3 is TGTGCCACCAGCAGAGACAGGACCCCGGCTAATGAAAAACCGTTTTTT. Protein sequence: CATSRDRTPANEKPFF.

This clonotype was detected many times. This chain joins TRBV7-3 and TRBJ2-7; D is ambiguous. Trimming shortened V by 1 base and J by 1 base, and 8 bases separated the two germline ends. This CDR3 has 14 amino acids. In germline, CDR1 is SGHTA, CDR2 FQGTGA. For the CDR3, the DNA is TGTGCCAGCAGCTTAAACGCATTTTCCTACGAGCAGTACTTC. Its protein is CASSLNAFSYEQYF.

The CDR3 region has the DNA TGCAGTGCTCCTACAGAGGGACGCCCTGAAGCTTTCTTT. Translation: CSAPTEGRPEAFF. The chain has TRBV20-1 and TRBJ1-1; a possible D gene is TRBD1 (5 bases). The CDR3 length is 13 residues. Germline V lookup: CDR1 DFQATT, CDR2 SNEGSKA (reference sequence). V was pared by 5 bases and J by 6 bases, with 16 bases between.

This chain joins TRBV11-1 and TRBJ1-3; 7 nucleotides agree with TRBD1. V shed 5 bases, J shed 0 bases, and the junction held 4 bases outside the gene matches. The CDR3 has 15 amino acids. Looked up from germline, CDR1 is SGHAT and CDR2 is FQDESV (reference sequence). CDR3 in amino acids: CASSQGQTSGNTIYF. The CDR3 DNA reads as TGTGCCAGCAGCCAGGGACAGACCTCTGGAAACACCATATATTTT.

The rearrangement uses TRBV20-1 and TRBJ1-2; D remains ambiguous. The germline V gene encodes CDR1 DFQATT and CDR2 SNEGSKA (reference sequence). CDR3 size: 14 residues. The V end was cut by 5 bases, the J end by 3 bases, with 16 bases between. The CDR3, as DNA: TGCAGTGCTTTCATCGGAGGGAAGGACTATGGCTACACCTTC. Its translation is CSAFIGGKDYGYTF.

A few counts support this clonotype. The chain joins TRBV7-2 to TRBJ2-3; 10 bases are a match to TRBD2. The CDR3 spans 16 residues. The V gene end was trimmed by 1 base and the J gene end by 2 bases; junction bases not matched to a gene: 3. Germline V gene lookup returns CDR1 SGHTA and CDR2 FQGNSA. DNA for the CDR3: TGTGCCAGCAGCTTAGGCGGACTAGCGGCCACAGATACGCAGTATTTT. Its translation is CASSLGGLAATDTQYF.

The CDR3 nucleotides are TGTGCCAGCAGCTTAATCCAGTCTAGCACAGATACGCAGTATTTT. Amino acids: CASSLIQSSTDTQYF. V gene TRBV7-9 combines with J gene TRBJ2-3; D unresolved. This CDR3 spans 15 amino acids. Germline V gene data show CDR1 as SEHNR and CDR2 as FQNEAQ (reference sequence). Trimming stripped 2 bases from V and 0 bases from J, with 9 bases between.

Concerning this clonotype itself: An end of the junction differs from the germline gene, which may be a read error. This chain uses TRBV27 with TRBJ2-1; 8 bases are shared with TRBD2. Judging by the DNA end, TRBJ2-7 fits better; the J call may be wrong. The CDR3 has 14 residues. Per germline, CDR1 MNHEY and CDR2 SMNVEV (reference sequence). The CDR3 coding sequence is TGTGCCTGCAGTTATGGGCGGGGGGCCTACGAGCAGTACTTC. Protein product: CACSYGRGAYEQYF.

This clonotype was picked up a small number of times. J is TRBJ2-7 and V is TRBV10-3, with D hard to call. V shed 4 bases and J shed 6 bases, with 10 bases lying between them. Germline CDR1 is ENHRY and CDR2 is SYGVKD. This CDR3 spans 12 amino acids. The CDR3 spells CAISGSDREQYF. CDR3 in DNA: TGTGCCATCAGTGGCTCCGATCGCGAGCAGTACTTC.

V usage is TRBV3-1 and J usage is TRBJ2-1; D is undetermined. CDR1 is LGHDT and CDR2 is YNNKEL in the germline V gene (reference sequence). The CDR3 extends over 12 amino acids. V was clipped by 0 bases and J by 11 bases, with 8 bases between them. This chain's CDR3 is CASSQDQTKQFF. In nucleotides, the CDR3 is TGTGCCAGCAGCCAAGATCAAACGAAGCAGTTCTTC.

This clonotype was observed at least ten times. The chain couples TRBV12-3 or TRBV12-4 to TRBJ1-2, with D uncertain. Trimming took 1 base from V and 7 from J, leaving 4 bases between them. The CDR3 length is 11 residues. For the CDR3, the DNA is TGTGCCAGCAGTTTAGTGGGTGGCTACACCTTC. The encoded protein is CASSLVGGYTF.

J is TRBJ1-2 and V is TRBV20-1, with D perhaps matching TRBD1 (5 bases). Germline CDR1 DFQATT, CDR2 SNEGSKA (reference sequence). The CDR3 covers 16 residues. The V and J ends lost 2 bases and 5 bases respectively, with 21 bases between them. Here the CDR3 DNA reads TGCAGTGCTAGACCGACCCGGGGAGGGGTCATTTATGGCTACACCTTC. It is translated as CSARPTRGGVIYGYTF.

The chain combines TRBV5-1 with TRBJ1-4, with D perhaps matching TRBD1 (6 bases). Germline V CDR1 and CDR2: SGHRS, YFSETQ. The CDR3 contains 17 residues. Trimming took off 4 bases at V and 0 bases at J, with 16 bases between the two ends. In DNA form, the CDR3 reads TGCGCCAGCAGCCTCACAGGGTTGAGGGCAACTAATGAAAAACTGTTTTTT. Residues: CASSLTGLRATNEKLFF.